This entry describes one TCR beta chain. TCRdb keeps only in-frame clones here, not all; method: immunoSEQ multiplex PCR. This table holds just under 150,000 clones, approximately 89% found once. This specimen belongs to a study of blood T cell repertoires in COVID-19. Whole-study context: Sites across the United States, Italy and Spain contributed samples from acute and convalescent COVID-19.

V gave up 3 bases and J gave up 6 bases, with 15 bases separating them. CDR1 and CDR2 (germline): LGHDT, YNNKEL (reference sequence). The CDR3 contains 14 residues. This sequence was found in a human donor in a cohort sampled during active COVID-19. Material for sequencing was peripheral blood. This rearrangement joins TRBV3-1 (or the pseudogene TRBV3-2) to TRBJ2-7; weak D call: TRBD1 (6 bases). The CDR3 DNA reads TGTGCCAGCAGCCACGGTTTACAGGGACGCGAGCAGTACTTC. The encoded protein is CASSHGLQGREQYF.